These T cell receptor beta chains were read from a single sample in a study of blood T cell repertoires in COVID-19. Produced via immunoSEQ multiplex PCR; TCRdb's table is partial and in-frame only. The repertoire has 390,000 or so clones, roughly 89% of them found once; the top ten carry approximately 6.2%. The sample was peripheral blood. These receptors all stem from a man between 18 and 35 years old with active or convalescent COVID-19. The CDR3 runs from the conserved cysteine through the conserved F or W. Each record gives: D gene, J gene, clone size, V gene, CDR3 DNA, CDR3 protein. A D gene is named only where the DNA matches it firmly. Clone size, where shown, is once, few, many, or a class for clones that have expanded.

TRBD2	TRBJ2-1	-	TRBV6-2/TRBV6-3	TGTGCCAGCAGTTACCCTAGCGGGAAGCAGTTCTTC	CASSYPSGKQFF
TRBD1	TRBJ1-1	-	TRBV28	TGTGCCAGCCAGCCGGACCTGGACAGGGTTACCACTGAAGCTTTCTTT	CASQPDLDRVTTEAFF
-	TRBJ2-5	-	TRBV2	TGTGCCAGCAGTGACTCCAGGTCGGAGACCCAGTACTTC	CASSDSRSETQYF
-	TRBJ2-1	-	TRBV5-1	TGCGCCAGCAGCTTGGGTCGGCGAGCTTTGACTGCTAGCTCCTACAATGAGCAGTTCTTC	CASSLGRRALTASSYNEQFF
-	TRBJ1-5	-	TRBV19	TGTGCCAGTAGATCAGGGAATGGAAATCAGCCCCAGCATTTT	CASRSGNGNQPQHF
TRBD1	TRBJ2-5	-	TRBV29-1	TGCAGCGTGAATACAGGGGAGGAGACCCAGTACTTC	CSVNTGEETQYF
TRBD1	TRBJ2-3	-	TRBV6-6	TGTGCCATTTATGACAGGGATGGAGATACGCAGTATTTT	CAIYDRDGDTQYF
-	TRBJ1-2	-	TRBV24-1	TGTGCCACCAGTGAGGGCGGGACCTATGGCTACACCTTC	CATSEGGTYGYTF
TRBD1	TRBJ2-1	-	TRBV6-5	TGTGCCAGCAGGCGGACAGGTAAGTCCAATGAGCAGTTCTTC	CASRRTGKSNEQFF
TRBD1	TRBJ2-4	-	TRBV6-7	TGTGCCAGCAGCCCCTCCGGGACAGGGGGCATCTTAAACATTCAGTACTTC	CASSPSGTGGILNIQYF
-	TRBJ1-3	-	TRBV15	TGTGCCACCAGCAGGGAGACAGGCTTCTCTGGAAACACCATATATTTT	CATSRETGFSGNTIYF
TRBD2	TRBJ2-7	-	TRBV28	TGTGCCAGCAGTTCCAGACTAGCGGGAGTCTACGAGCAGTACTTC	CASSSRLAGVYEQYF
TRBD2	TRBJ2-7	-	TRBV28	TGTGCCTCGGAGCTAGCGGGAGGGCGAAGCTCCTACGAGCAGTACTTC	CASELAGGRSSYEQYF
-	TRBJ2-1	-	TRBV27	TGTGCCAGCAGTCCCCGGGGTAGCGGATACAATGAGCAGTTCTTC	CASSPRGSGYNEQFF
-	TRBJ1-1	-	TRBV19	TGTGCCAGTAGCCTGGGACAAACGAACACTGAAGCTTTCTTT	CASSLGQTNTEAFF
-	TRBJ1-1	-	TRBV7-9	TGTGCCAGCAGATCGGGGGGGGGCACTGAAGCTTTCTTT	CASRSGGGTEAFF
-	TRBJ2-3	-	TRBV13	TGTGCCAGCAGCTCCCGTAGCTTCACAGATACGCAGTATTTT	CASSSRSFTDTQYF
-	TRBJ2-7	-	TRBV19	TGTGCCAGTAGTTTCATAGGTTTGGGGACTTACTCCTACGAGCAGTACTTC	CASSFIGLGTYSYEQYF
-	TRBJ2-7	-	TRBV19	TGTGCCAGTAGTGGAGGGCAGGGATCCTACGAGCAGTACTTC	CASSGGQGSYEQYF
TRBD2	TRBJ2-3	-	TRBV6-4	TGTGCCAGCAGGGCCAGCGGGAGTTCCGCAGATACGCAGTATTTT	CASRASGSSADTQYF
TRBD1	TRBJ1-5	-	TRBV6-5	TGTGCCAGCAATCTATCTGACAGGGGCGATCAGCCCCAGCATTTT	CASNLSDRGDQPQHF
-	TRBJ2-1	-	TRBV19	TGTGCCAGTAGCGAGAGATACAATGAGCAGTTCTTC	CASSERYNEQFF
-	TRBJ2-2	-	TRBV28	TGTGCCAGCAGTTCCCCGATTGGGTCAGGGACCGGGGAGCTGTTTTTT	CASSSPIGSGTGELFF
-	TRBJ2-1	-	TRBV4-3	TGCGCCAGCAGCCAAGACAGGAGGTATGAGCAGTTCTTC	CASSQDRRYEQFF
TRBD1	TRBJ1-6	-	TRBV2	TGTGCCAGCAGCGGACAGGGTAGTCGGTCACCCCTCCACTTT	CASSGQGSRSPLHF
TRBD2	TRBJ2-1	once	TRBV30	TGTGCCTGGAGACGGGGGACTAGCGGGACGACGCAGTTCTTC	CAWRRGTSGTTQFF
TRBD2	TRBJ2-7	once	TRBV4-2	TGTGCCAGCAGCCAACAGTCGGCGGGGGGATGGGCCAGCGAGCAGTACTTC	CASSQQSAGGWASEQYF
-	TRBJ1-1	many	TRBV27	TGTGCCAGCAGTCTCCAGGGGCTCACTGAAGCTTTCTTT	CASSLQGLTEAFF
-	TRBJ2-5	-	TRBV5-6	TGTGCCAGCAGCAAGAGAGGATGGTACCAAGAGACCCAGTACTTC	CASSKRGWYQETQYF
-	TRBJ2-5	-	TRBV6-5	TGTGCCAGCAGGACGACAGTCATCACACAAGAGACCCAGTACTTC	CASRTTVITQETQYF
-	TRBJ1-1	-	TRBV18	TGTGCCAGCTCACCCCTATCAGGGGCGGTCACTGAAGCTTTCTTT	CASSPLSGAVTEAFF
-	TRBJ2-7	-	TRBV6-5	TGTGCCAGCAGTTACGACGAAACGGGCTACGAGCAGTACTTC	CASSYDETGYEQYF
-	TRBJ1-1	-	TRBV7-2	TGTGCCAGCAGCCCAAGCGGGGGAAACACTGAAGCTTTCTTT	CASSPSGGNTEAFF
TRBD1	TRBJ1-2	-	TRBV7-8	TGTGCCAGCAGCCCAGAAACCGGGACAGGGTTTCCGTACGGCTACACCTTC	CASSPETGTGFPYGYTF
TRBD1	TRBJ2-3	once	TRBV7-3	TGTGCCAGCAGCTCAACAGGGGAAGATACGCAGTATTTT	CASSSTGEDTQYF
-	TRBJ1-5	-	TRBV27	TGTGCCAGCAGCACGAACAGGGTATTTCAGCCCCAGCATTTT	CASSTNRVFQPQHF
-	TRBJ1-1	-	TRBV5-8	TGTGCCAGCAGCCTAAGACAGACCGACACTGAAGCTTTCTTT	CASSLRQTDTEAFF
-	TRBJ2-1	-	TRBV7-7	TGTGCTAGCAGCTTTTGGGGGCCGTCCAATGAGCAGTTCTTC	CASSFWGPSNEQFF
-	TRBJ1-4	-	TRBV19	TGTGCCAGTAGCCCGCGACCGCCAGGGGAAAAACTGTTTTTT	CASSPRPPGEKLFF
TRBD2	TRBJ2-5	-	TRBV4-3	TGCGCCAGCAGCCAAAGGGGGTCTAGCGGGTTCCAAGAGACCCAGTACTTC	CASSQRGSSGFQETQYF
TRBD1	TRBJ2-7	-	TRBV9	TGTGCCAGCAGCACGCAGGGACAGGGGGAGGAGCAGTACTTC	CASSTQGQGEEQYF
-	TRBJ1-6	once	TRBV5-1	TGCGCCAGCAGCTTGACTTCTCACAGCAATTCACCCCTCCACTTT	CASSLTSHSNSPLHF
TRBD1	TRBJ2-7	-	TRBV7-2	TGTGCCAGCAGTCTACAGGGGGCGGTACAAAACGAGCAGTACTTC	CASSLQGAVQNEQYF
-	TRBJ1-6	-	TRBV11-2	TGTGCCAGCAGCCCATATAATTCACCCCTCCACTTT	CASSPYNSPLHF
-	TRBJ2-3	-	TRBV3-1/TRBV3-2	TGTGCCAGCAGCTACAGTGGCTCCGTCGATACGCAGTATTTT	CASSYSGSVDTQYF
-	TRBJ1-1	once	TRBV16	TGTGCCAGCAGCCCCTCACCTCGCGAGGGCACTGAAGCTTTCTTT	CASSPSPREGTEAFF
TRBD2	TRBJ2-7	-	TRBV29-1	TGCAGCGTCATAGCGGGAGCCTACGAGCAGTACTTC	CSVIAGAYEQYF
-	TRBJ2-1	once	TRBV24-1	TGTGCCACCAGTGATTGGGGGGACAGTGTTACAATTGAGCAGTTCTTC	CATSDWGDSVTIEQFF
-	TRBJ1-5	once	TRBV20-1	TGCAGTGCTAGTAGGCATACAGGGCTAAATCAGCCCCAGCATTTT	CSASRHTGLNQPQHF
TRBD1	TRBJ2-7	-	TRBV7-2	TGTGCCAGCAGCTTACAATGGTCGGCAGGGGGAGCGTACGAGCAGTACTTC	CASSLQWSAGGAYEQYF
-	TRBJ2-7	-	TRBV10-3	TGTGCCATCAGTGGGGATGCGGGGGAGCAGTACTTC	CAISGDAGEQYF
-	TRBJ2-1	-	TRBV7-3	TGTGCCAGCAGTCGCATCACAGGGAGTTCCTACAATGAGCAGTTCTTC	CASSRITGSSYNEQFF
-	TRBJ1-1	-	TRBV18	TGTGCCAGCTCACTTTTGGCAGGCTTTGTCATGAACACTGAAGCTTTCTTT	CASSLLAGFVMNTEAFF
-	TRBJ2-7	-	TRBV28	TGTGCCAGCAGTTTGGAAGCGCTGAGCTCCTACGAGCAGTACTTC	CASSLEALSSYEQYF
-	TRBJ2-2	-	TRBV4-1	TGCGCCAGCAGCCAAAACGGTGTGGAGCTGTTTTTT	CASSQNGVELFF
-	TRBJ1-2	-	TRBV20-1	TGCAGCTTAACAGGCGAACATGGCTACACCTTC	CSLTGEHGYTF